The entry below gives a single TCR beta chain sequence along with its context. The data originate from a study of blood T cell repertoires in COVID-19. V shed 5 bases and J shed 9 bases, with 14 bases lying between them. Germline values: CDR1 MNHEY, CDR2 SVGAGI. The CDR3 covers 13 residues. Measured with immunoSEQ multiplex PCR; TCRdb has only the in-frame clones, and not every one. Of approximately 150,000 clones in the sample, around 88% were seen once. V gene TRBV6-5 combines with J gene TRBJ2-1; tentative D call: TRBD1 (6 bases). Sequencing used peripheral blood. The source is a woman aged 60-75 years with acute or convalescent COVID-19. CDR3 region: CASSTQGYGEQFF. The CDR3 region has the DNA TGTGCCAGCAGTACACAGGGTTACGGTGAGCAGTTCTTC.